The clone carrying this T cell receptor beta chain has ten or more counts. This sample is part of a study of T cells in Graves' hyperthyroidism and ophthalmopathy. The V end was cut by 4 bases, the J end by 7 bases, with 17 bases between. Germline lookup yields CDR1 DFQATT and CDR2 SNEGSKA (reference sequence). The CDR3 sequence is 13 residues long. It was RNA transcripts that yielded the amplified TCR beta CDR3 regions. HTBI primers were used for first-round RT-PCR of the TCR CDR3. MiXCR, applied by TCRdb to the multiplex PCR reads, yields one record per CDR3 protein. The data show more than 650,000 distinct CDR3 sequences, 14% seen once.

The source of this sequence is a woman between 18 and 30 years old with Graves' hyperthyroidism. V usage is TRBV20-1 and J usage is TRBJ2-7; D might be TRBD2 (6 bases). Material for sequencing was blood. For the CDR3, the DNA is TGCAGTGCTATCGGCCTGCGGGATGGGGAGCAGTACTTC. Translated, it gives CSAIGLRDGEQYF.